The 13 T cell receptor beta chains presented below share a single source sample, sequenced in a study of blood T cell repertoires in COVID-19. TCRdb's table, derived via immunoSEQ multiplex PCR, lists solely in-frame clones and lacks some. The repertoire holds 250,000 to 350,000 clones, 75% to 90% seen once, with 0.94% in the top ten. Specimen: peripheral blood. These receptors were taken from a woman between 40 and 55 years old who had recovered from COVID-19.

This clone was counted between two and nine times. This chain connects TRBV30 to TRBJ2-5; D might be TRBD1 (5 bases). The CDR3 runs 14 residues. Germline V gene lookup returns CDR1 GTSNPN and CDR2 SVGIG (reference sequence). V was shortened by 2 bases and J by 4 bases, with 14 bases between the two germline ends. In DNA form, the CDR3 reads TGTGCCTGGAGTATCATGGGGCCCCGAGAGACCCAGTACTTC. It yields the protein CAWSIMGPRETQYF.

The chain couples TRBV7-2 to TRBJ2-3; D ambiguous. V lost 2 bases, J lost 1 base, and 7 bases lay in between. Germline CDR1 reads SGHTA; CDR2 reads FQGNSA. This CDR3 comprises 14 residues. The CDR3 DNA reads TGTGCCAGCAGCTTATCCCGGGGCACAGATACGCAGTATTTT. Translated: CASSLSRGTDTQYF. The full variable domain, rest sourced from reference TRBV7-2 and TRBJ2-3, is GAGVSQSPSNKVTEKGKDVELRCDPISGHTALYWYRQSLGQGLEFLIYFQGNSAPDKSGLPSDRFSAERTGGSVSTLTIQRTQQEDSAVYLCASSLSRGTDTQYFGPGTRLTVL.

The chain uses TRBV3-1 (or the pseudogene TRBV3-2) and TRBJ2-2; TRBD2 matches 10 bases. V dropped 4 bases and J dropped 4; count of bases not matched to a gene: 6. The CDR3 runs to 16 residues. Germline values: CDR1 LGHDT, CDR2 YNNKEL (reference sequence). The CDR3 DNA reads as TGTGCCAGCAGCCCCTCTAGCGGGAGAATCACCGGGGAGCTGTTTTTT. This encodes CASSPSSGRITGELFF.

The chain recombines TRBV7-2 with TRBJ2-1; D gene ambiguous. The CDR3 has 17 amino acids. The germline V and J ends were trimmed by 5 bases and 0 bases, with 17 bases remaining between them. Per the germline V gene, CDR1 is SGHTA and CDR2 is FQGNSA. CDR3 in amino acids: CASSPSVGEISYNEQFF. CDR3 bases: TGTGCCAGCAGCCCCTCCGTCGGTGAAATCTCCTACAATGAGCAGTTCTTC.

The J gene is TRBJ2-2, the V gene TRBV6-6; D remains unclear. The length of the CDR3 is 13 residues. Germline loops: CDR1 MNHNY, CDR2 SVGAGI (reference sequence). V dropped 0 bases and J dropped 6 bases, with 5 bases sitting between them. CDR3 amino acids: CASSYSRPGELFF. The CDR3 DNA reads TGTGCCAGCAGTTACTCCAGGCCCGGGGAGCTGTTTTTT.

The gene calls are TRBV5-4 and TRBJ2-5; a weak D match, TRBD1 (5 bases). CDR3 length: 14 residues. Trimming stripped 1 base from V and 5 bases from J, with 12 bases between. The germline CDR1 and CDR2 sequences are SGHNT and YYREEE (reference sequence). The CDR3 coding sequence is TGTGCCAGCAGCTTGCAGGGAACACGCGAGACCCAGTACTTC. It codes for CASSLQGTRETQYF.

The rearrangement joins TRBV14 to TRBJ2-2, with 8 nucleotides matching TRBD1. Germline CDR1 and CDR2: SGHDN and FVKESK. V trimming: 1 base; J trimming: 6 bases; junction bases outside the gene matches: 4. The CDR3 loop spans 15 amino acids. CDR3 coding DNA: TGTGCCAGCAGCCAAGGCAGGGGGCGCGCCGGGGAGCTGTTTTTT. This gives the protein CASSQGRGRAGELFF.

J is TRBJ2-7 and V is TRBV7-8, with 10 bases lining up with TRBD2. This CDR3 contains 17 residues. The V segment lost 1 base and the J segment 4 bases; nucleotides outside the gene matches: 10. Germline CDR1 and CDR2: SGHVS and FQNEAQ. In DNA, the CDR3 is TGTGCCAGCAGCTTAGTACTCCAAGCGGGAGGGGCGTACGAGCAGTACTTC. Its protein is CASSLVLQAGGAYEQYF.

The chain joins TRBV2 to TRBJ1-1; 9 nucleotides align to TRBD1. This CDR3 comprises 15 residues. Germline CDR1 and CDR2: SNHLY and FYNNEI. J was trimmed by 1 base and V by 6 bases; bases with no gene match: 6. The DNA of the CDR3 is TGTGCCAGCAGACGGACAGGGGACTGGAACACTGAAGCTTTCTTT. Its protein is CASRRTGDWNTEAFF.

The chain has TRBV15 and TRBJ2-5; D might be TRBD2 (6 bases). V lost 1 base, J lost 2 bases, and 11 bases lay in between. Germline CDR1 reads LNHNV; CDR2 reads YYDKDF (reference sequence). This CDR3 is built from 15 residues. CDR3 amino acids: CATSRGGDPQETQYF. The CDR3 DNA sequence: TGTGCCACCAGCAGAGGGGGGGACCCACAAGAGACCCAGTACTTC.

V is TRBV6-5 and J is TRBJ1-2; tentatively, D is TRBD1 (5 bases). This CDR3 is built from 14 residues. Between the trimmed V and J ends, which lost 6 bases and 2 bases, there was a span of 13 bases. Germline values: CDR1 MNHEY, CDR2 SVGAGI. The CDR3, as DNA: TGTGCCAGCAGGCGAGGAGGGACCAACTATGGCTACACCTTC. This gives the protein CASRRGGTNYGYTF.

This clone occurred a few times. J is TRBJ2-1 and V is TRBV3-1 (or the pseudogene TRBV3-2), with D hard to call. Germline CDR1 is LGHDT and CDR2 is YNNKEL (reference sequence). The germline V and J ends were trimmed by 0 bases and 11 bases, with 8 bases remaining between them. This CDR3 is built from 12 residues. Written as DNA, the CDR3 is TGTGCCAGCAGCCAAGATCCTTTTAAGCAGTTCTTC. It encodes CASSQDPFKQFF.

V gene TRBV30 combines with J gene TRBJ2-1; possibly TRBD2 for D (6 bases). The CDR3 length is 12 residues. Deletions cut 0 bases from V and 7 bases from J, with 7 bases between. CDR1 and CDR2 (germline): GTSNPN, SVGIG (reference sequence). The CDR3 DNA follows: TGTGCCTGGAGTGTAAGCGGGAATGAGCAGTTCTTC. Translation: CAWSVSGNEQFF.